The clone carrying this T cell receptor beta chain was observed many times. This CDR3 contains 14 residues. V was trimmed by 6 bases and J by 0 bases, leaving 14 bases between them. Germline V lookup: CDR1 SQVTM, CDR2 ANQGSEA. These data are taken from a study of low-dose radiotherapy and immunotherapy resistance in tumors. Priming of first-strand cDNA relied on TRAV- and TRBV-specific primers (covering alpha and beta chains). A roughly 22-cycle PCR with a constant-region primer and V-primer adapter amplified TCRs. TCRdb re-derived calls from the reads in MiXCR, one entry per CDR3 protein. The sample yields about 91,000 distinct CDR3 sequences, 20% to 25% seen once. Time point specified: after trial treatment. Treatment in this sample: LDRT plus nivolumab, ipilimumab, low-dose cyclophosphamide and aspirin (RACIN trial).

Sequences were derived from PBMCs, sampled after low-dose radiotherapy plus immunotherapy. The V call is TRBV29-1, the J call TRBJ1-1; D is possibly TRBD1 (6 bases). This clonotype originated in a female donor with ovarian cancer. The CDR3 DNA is TGCAGCGTCGACCCGACAGGACTGAACACTGAAGCTTTCTTT. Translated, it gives CSVDPTGLNTEAFF. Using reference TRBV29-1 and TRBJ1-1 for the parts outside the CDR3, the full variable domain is SAVISQKPSRDICQRGTSLTIQCQVDSQVTMMFWYRQQPGQSLTLIATANQGSEATYESGFVIDKFPISRPNLTFSTLTVSNMSPEDSSIYLCSVDPTGLNTEAFFGQGTRLTVV.